The entry that follows covers one T cell receptor (beta chain) sequence. The data were taken from a study of cytomegalovirus exposure and HLA in healthy donors. This CDR3 region has 19 residues. V dropped 5 bases and J dropped 7; count of bases not matched to a gene: 17. Per the germline V gene, CDR1 is SGHVS and CDR2 is FQNEAQ. Amplification used 60 Vbeta primers and 13 Jbeta primers. Data came from immunoSEQ multiplex PCR; TCRdb stores just in-frame clones and leaves some out. The sample shows about 90,000 clones, approximately 68% of them seen only once. This clonotype was sampled from a woman aged 45-65 years in good health and CMV-seropositive. V usage is TRBV7-8 and J usage is TRBJ2-2; 12 nucleotides line up with TRBD2. Sequenced material: PBMCs. CDR3 bases: TGTGCCAGCAGCCCGGAGACTAGCGGGGGCCACCCTTCCCGCGGGGAGCTGTTTTTT. Its protein product is CASSPETSGGHPSRGELFF.